The T cell receptor beta chain under discussion was sequenced for a study of cytomegalovirus exposure and HLA in healthy donors. The PCR was carried out with 60 Vbeta primers and 13 Jbeta primers. Using immunoSEQ multiplex PCR, the repertoire was profiled, and TCRdb retains in-frame clones only, with some absent. The top ten clones hold about 1.7% of a sample with more than 85,000 clones, 70% to 90% of them seen once. V gave up 0 bases and J gave up 8 bases, with 11 bases separating them. This CDR3 is built from 13 residues. Germline V gene data show CDR1 as SGHRS and CDR2 as YFSETQ. This chain links TRBV5-1 with TRBJ1-2; TRBD1 might be the D (5 bases). This sequence was found in a middle-aged man in good health and CMV-seronegative. Sequencing was done on a sample of PBMCs. CDR3 in amino acids: CASSLEPGKGYTF. CDR3 coding DNA: TGCGCCAGCAGCTTGGAGCCAGGGAAAGGCTACACCTTC.